What follows describes a single T cell receptor (beta chain). As yet, its antigen is unknown. These data are taken from a study of beta chain features in type 1 diabetes. Study-wide findings and caveats: All four CD4+ subsets of Type 1 diabetes patients contained TCRB CDR3s that were moderately but significantly shorter.

Of the isolated RNA, all was reverse transcribed, and so the sequenced material was expressed TCRB transcripts. Profiling relied on immunoSEQ multiplex PCR, and the TCRdb table lists in-frame clones only, not all of them. Of about 160,000 clones in the sample, approximately 8% are singletons; the top ten hold about 0.95%. Germline CDR1 and CDR2: MNHEY and SVGAGI. Trimming left V 2 bases short and J 5 bases short, with 15 bases between. CDR3 size: 15 residues. This rearrangement joins TRBV6-5 to TRBJ2-5, with D possibly TRBD1 on 6 matching bases. The sequence was obtained from a woman aged 40-49 years with type 1 diabetes. Sequenced material: central memory CD4+ T cells from blood. This CDR3 reads CASSYDPRGLETQYF. The DNA for the CDR3 is TGTGCCAGCAGTTACGACCCCAGGGGCTTGGAGACCCAGTACTTC.